A selection of T cell receptor beta chains follows, all from one sample in a study of tumor-infiltrating lymphocytes in primary liver carcinoma. MiXCR, applied by TCRdb to the multiplex PCR reads, yields one record per CDR3 protein. The sample lists about 330,000 distinct CDR3 sequences, roughly two thirds seen once, with 5% to 6.5% in the top ten. Sequenced input: peripheral blood. The receptors shown here come from a man aged 40-49 years with primary liver carcinoma and hepatitis B virus infection. Both conserved end residues are part of each CDR3. Fields, in order: D gene, V gene, J gene, CDR3 length, clone size, CDR3 DNA, CDR3 protein. D genes are given only for firm matches. Clone size is not always given. Where it is, it says once, few, many or a class for expanded clones.

NA	TRBV11-2	TRBJ2-3	15	NA	TGTGCTAGCATCGAAGCGAGGGTCAGCACAGATACGCAGTATTTT	CASIEARVSTDTQYF
NA	TRBV11-2	TRBJ2-4	13	NA	TGTGCCAACAGCCTAGCACTTGTAAACATTCAGTACTTC	CANSLALVNIQYF
TRBD2	TRBV28	TRBJ2-1	16	NA	TGTGGCAGCAGTCTCCTAGCGGTAGGGCCCCACAATGAGCAGTTCTTC	CGSSLLAVGPHNEQFF
NA	TRBV11-2	TRBJ1-4	15	once	TGTACCAGCAGCAGGCCCGGGACGGCCGGGGAAAAACTGTTTTTT	CTSSRPGTAGEKLFF
NA	TRBV6-2/TRBV6-3	TRBJ2-7	11	NA	TGTGTCAGAAGTTACTCTTACGAGCAGTACTTC	CVRSYSYEQYF
NA	TRBV4-1	TRBJ2-6	16	NA	TGCGCCAGCAGCCAAGAGGATAATTCGGGGGCCAACATCCTGACTTTC	CASSQEDNSGANILTF
NA	TRBV11-2	TRBJ1-3	13	NA	TGTGTCAGCAGCTTACTAGGAGGAAACACCATATATTTT	CVSSLLGGNTIYF
NA	TRBV11-3	TRBJ2-3	15	NA	TGTGCCAGCAGTTCGCTAGTGGTAAACACAGATACGCAGTATTTT	CASSSLVVNTDTQYF
NA	TRBV28	TRBJ2-7	19	few	TGTGCCAGCAGTTTAAGTGGTTGGACTAAACAGGGTTTACGCTACGAGCAGTACTTC	CASSLSGWTKQGLRYEQYF
NA	TRBV6-1	TRBJ2-7	15	NA	TGTGCCAGCAGTGATGCGGGCAGGGCACTGGGCGAGCAATACTTC	CASSDAGRALGEQYF